This is a list of T cell receptor beta chains from one sample in a study of control samples from healthy donors and cancer patients. The assay was immunoSEQ multiplex PCR, and TCRdb's table has in-frame clones only and misses some. Here the sample spans about 120,000 clones, roughly 93% being singletons. Sequencing was performed on blood. These receptors all stem from a man aged 25-45 years in good health. The CDR3 runs from the conserved cysteine through the conserved F or W. Fields, in order: V gene, J gene, clone size, D gene, CDR3 protein, CDR3 DNA. A D gene is named only where the DNA matches it firmly. Clone size is given for some rows only: seen once, a few or many times, or a class if the clone is expanded.

v_gene: TRBV7-2
j_gene: TRBJ2-1
abundance: NA
d_gene: NA
CDR3aa: CASSLDPLGGNEQFF
CDR3nt: TGTGCCAGCAGCTTAGACCCTCTAGGAGGGAATGAGCAGTTCTTC

v_gene: TRBV24-1
j_gene: TRBJ2-2
abundance: few
d_gene: TRBD1
CDR3aa: CATSDWDLDRGELFF
CDR3nt: TGTGCCACCAGTGATTGGGATCTGGACAGGGGGGAGCTGTTTTTT

v_gene: TRBV5-6
j_gene: TRBJ2-3
abundance: NA
d_gene: NA
CDR3aa: CASSLGIGGVTDTQYF
CDR3nt: TGTGCCAGCAGCTTGGGTATCGGGGGAGTTACAGATACGCAGTATTTT

v_gene: TRBV19
j_gene: TRBJ1-2
abundance: once
d_gene: TRBD1
CDR3aa: CASSYRDREYAGGYTF
CDR3nt: TGTGCCAGTAGTTACCGGGACAGGGAATACGCTGGGGGCTACACCTTC

v_gene: TRBV9
j_gene: TRBJ2-3
abundance: NA
d_gene: TRBD2
CDR3aa: CASSVDQRGGTDTQYF
CDR3nt: TGTGCCAGCAGCGTAGATCAGCGGGGGGGGACAGATACGCAGTATTTT

v_gene: TRBV7-2
j_gene: TRBJ1-2
abundance: NA
d_gene: NA
CDR3aa: CASSRSRAPRGYTF
CDR3nt: TGTGCCAGCAGCCGTTCCAGGGCCCCCCGGGGCTACACCTTC

v_gene: TRBV27
j_gene: TRBJ1-5
abundance: NA
d_gene: NA
CDR3aa: CASSLGGTDMQPQHF
CDR3nt: TGTGCCAGCAGTTTGGGGGGGACGGATATGCAGCCCCAGCATTTT

v_gene: TRBV28
j_gene: TRBJ1-5
abundance: NA
d_gene: NA
CDR3aa: CASSFLEGLQPQHF
CDR3nt: TGTGCCAGCAGTTTTCTAGAAGGCTTGCAGCCCCAGCATTTT

v_gene: TRBV21-1
j_gene: TRBJ1-6
abundance: NA
d_gene: NA
CDR3aa: CASSKASCDNQNSPLHF
CDR3nt: TGTGCCAGCAGCAAAGCGTCATGCGACAACCAAAATTCACCCCTCCACTTT

v_gene: TRBV2
j_gene: TRBJ1-4
abundance: NA
d_gene: NA
CDR3aa: CASSEAGLSNEKLFF
CDR3nt: TGTGCCAGCAGTGAAGCGGGGCTGAGTAATGAAAAACTGTTTTTT

v_gene: TRBV4-2
j_gene: TRBJ1-5
abundance: few
d_gene: NA
CDR3aa: CASSQDGGQSGQPQHF
CDR3nt: TGTGCCAGCAGCCAAGATGGAGGGCAATCGGGGCAGCCCCAGCATTTT

v_gene: TRBV27
j_gene: TRBJ1-2
abundance: NA
d_gene: TRBD1
CDR3aa: CASSLSGGGYGYTF
CDR3nt: TGTGCCAGCAGTTTATCAGGGGGCGGCTATGGCTACACCTTC

v_gene: TRBV7-3
j_gene: TRBJ2-2
abundance: NA
d_gene: NA
CDR3aa: CASSSDPQRQINTGELFF
CDR3nt: TGTGCCAGCAGCTCCGACCCCCAACGACAGATCAACACCGGGGAGCTGTTTTTT

v_gene: TRBV6-5
j_gene: TRBJ2-5
abundance: NA
d_gene: TRBD2
CDR3aa: CASRRTGGGETQYF
CDR3nt: TGTGCCAGCAGAAGAACCGGGGGGGGAGAGACCCAGTACTTC

v_gene: TRBV7-9
j_gene: TRBJ2-1
abundance: NA
d_gene: NA
CDR3aa: CASSFFKPTANSYNEQFF
CDR3nt: TGTGCCAGCAGCTTTTTTAAGCCGACAGCCAACTCCTACAATGAGCAGTTCTTC

v_gene: TRBV11-1
j_gene: TRBJ2-5
abundance: NA
d_gene: NA
CDR3aa: CASSLRHRGGQTQYF
CDR3nt: TGTGCCAGCAGCTTAAGGCACAGAGGCGGTCAGACCCAGTACTTC

v_gene: TRBV5-1
j_gene: TRBJ2-2
abundance: NA
d_gene: TRBD2
CDR3aa: CASSFSAGGPTGELFF
CDR3nt: TGCGCCAGCAGCTTCTCGGCGGGGGGGCCCACCGGGGAGCTGTTTTTT

v_gene: TRBV5-1
j_gene: TRBJ2-3
abundance: once
d_gene: NA
CDR3aa: CASSPGLDTQYF
CDR3nt: TGCGCCAGCAGCCCAGGACTAGATACGCAGTATTTT

v_gene: TRBV11-2
j_gene: TRBJ2-1
abundance: once
d_gene: NA
CDR3aa: CASSLEFNNEQFF
CDR3nt: TGTGCCAGCAGCTTAGAGTTTAACAATGAGCAGTTCTTC

v_gene: TRBV6-5
j_gene: TRBJ1-4
abundance: NA
d_gene: NA
CDR3aa: CASRENGRWEKLFF
CDR3nt: TGTGCCAGCAGGGAGAACGGTCGGTGGGAAAAACTGTTTTTT

v_gene: TRBV10-3
j_gene: TRBJ1-1
abundance: NA
d_gene: NA
CDR3aa: CAISEPSGARGAFF
CDR3nt: TGTGCCATCAGTGAACCGTCGGGGGCCCGGGGAGCTTTCTTT

v_gene: TRBV6-1
j_gene: TRBJ1-5
abundance: few
d_gene: NA
CDR3aa: CASSDNSNQPQHF
CDR3nt: TGTGCCAGCAGTGATAACAGCAATCAGCCCCAGCATTTT

v_gene: TRBV11-2
j_gene: TRBJ2-3
abundance: NA
d_gene: NA
CDR3aa: CASSLDPRGAYGTQYF
CDR3nt: TGTGCCAGCAGCTTAGATCCCCGGGGGGCTTATGGCACGCAGTATTTT

v_gene: TRBV5-1
j_gene: TRBJ1-1
abundance: NA
d_gene: TRBD1
CDR3aa: CASSLSPRTGGSLRTEAFF
CDR3nt: TGCGCCAGCAGCTTGTCGCCCCGGACAGGGGGGTCTCTGAGGACTGAAGCTTTCTTT

v_gene: TRBV20-1
j_gene: TRBJ2-1
abundance: NA
d_gene: TRBD2
CDR3aa: CSASWLAGGPSLGNEQFF
CDR3nt: TGCAGTGCTAGTTGGCTAGCGGGGGGGCCGTCTCTCGGCAATGAGCAGTTCTTC

v_gene: TRBV29-1
j_gene: TRBJ1-2
abundance: NA
d_gene: NA
CDR3aa: CSVAGAGSYGYTF
CDR3nt: TGCAGCGTTGCAGGGGCCGGGTCTTATGGCTACACCTTC

v_gene: TRBV6-2/TRBV6-3
j_gene: TRBJ2-5
abundance: NA
d_gene: TRBD1
CDR3aa: CASSFSGGGETQYF
CDR3nt: TGTGCCAGCAGTTTCTCAGGGGGCGGAGAGACCCAGTACTTC

v_gene: TRBV24-1
j_gene: TRBJ2-5
abundance: NA
d_gene: TRBD1
CDR3aa: CATSDPDRGRETQYF
CDR3nt: TGTGCCACCAGTGACCCGGACAGGGGGCGGGAGACCCAGTACTTC

v_gene: TRBV9
j_gene: TRBJ1-3
abundance: NA
d_gene: NA
CDR3aa: CASSLGDGNTIYF
CDR3nt: TGTGCCAGCAGTTTAGGGGACGGAAACACCATATATTTT

v_gene: TRBV25-1
j_gene: TRBJ2-4
abundance: NA
d_gene: NA
CDR3aa: CASRGGPGIQYF
CDR3nt: TGTGCCAGCAGAGGAGGGCCTGGCATTCAGTACTTC

v_gene: TRBV6-2/TRBV6-3
j_gene: TRBJ2-2
abundance: NA
d_gene: TRBD1
CDR3aa: CASSTGQGWGTGELFF
CDR3nt: TGTGCCAGCAGTACGGGACAGGGATGGGGCACCGGGGAGCTGTTTTTT

v_gene: TRBV5-1
j_gene: TRBJ2-5
abundance: NA
d_gene: NA
CDR3aa: CASSSGPSSQETQYF
CDR3nt: TGCGCCAGCAGCTCTGGACCGTCCTCCCAAGAGACCCAGTACTTC

v_gene: TRBV2
j_gene: TRBJ1-5
abundance: NA
d_gene: NA
CDR3aa: CASSDLGKQPQHF
CDR3nt: TGTGCCAGCAGTGATTTAGGGAAACAGCCCCAGCATTTT

v_gene: TRBV6-2/TRBV6-3
j_gene: TRBJ1-2
abundance: NA
d_gene: NA
CDR3aa: CASSYGQVYGYTF
CDR3nt: TGTGCCAGCAGTTACGGGCAGGTTTATGGCTACACCTTC

v_gene: TRBV27
j_gene: TRBJ1-4
abundance: NA
d_gene: NA
CDR3aa: CASSFGRANEKLFF
CDR3nt: TGTGCCAGCAGTTTCGGCAGGGCTAATGAAAAACTGTTTTTT

v_gene: TRBV10-1
j_gene: TRBJ2-1
abundance: NA
d_gene: TRBD1
CDR3aa: CASSRQGPFNEQFF
CDR3nt: TGCGCCAGCAGCCGACAGGGGCCCTTCAATGAGCAGTTCTTC

v_gene: TRBV6-1
j_gene: TRBJ1-5
abundance: NA
d_gene: TRBD1
CDR3aa: CASSGGTGVLNQPQHF
CDR3nt: TGTGCCAGCAGTGGGGGGACAGGGGTCCTCAATCAGCCCCAGCATTTT

v_gene: TRBV29-1
j_gene: TRBJ1-2
abundance: NA
d_gene: NA
CDR3aa: CSVVLIGRRGYTF
CDR3nt: TGCAGCGTTGTATTAATCGGCCGGCGTGGCTACACCTTC

v_gene: TRBV30
j_gene: TRBJ1-5
abundance: few
d_gene: NA
CDR3aa: CAWGLDRQPQHF
CDR3nt: TGTGCCTGGGGACTAGATCGTCAGCCCCAGCATTTT

v_gene: TRBV27
j_gene: TRBJ1-5
abundance: NA
d_gene: NA
CDR3aa: CASSLLRGSNQPQHF
CDR3nt: TGTGCCAGCAGTTTACTGCGGGGAAGCAATCAGCCCCAGCATTTT

v_gene: TRBV11-2
j_gene: TRBJ1-1
abundance: NA
d_gene: NA
CDR3aa: CASGELNTEAFF
CDR3nt: TGTGCCAGCGGGGAGCTGAACACTGAAGCTTTCTTT